A selection of T cell receptor beta chains follows, all from one sample in a study of blood T cell repertoires in COVID-19. Libraries were prepared by immunoSEQ multiplex PCR; TCRdb keeps only in-frame clonotypes and omits some of them. The sample contains approximately 300,000 clones, 86% of which appear only once. The sample taken for sequencing was PBMCs or T cells enriched from blood (not recorded which). The origin of the receptors is a woman under 30 who had recovered from COVID-19. CDR3s include the opening cysteine and the closing phenylalanine or tryptophan. D genes are given only for firm matches. The size entry is marked missing in some rows and otherwise reads once, few, many or a size class.

size,D,V,J,DNA,CDR3
NA,TRBD1,TRBV9,TRBJ1-1,TGTGCCAGCAGCCCTCGGGACAGGGTCTTTTCTGAAGCTTTCTTT,CASSPRDRVFSEAFF
NA,TRBD1,TRBV27,TRBJ2-2,TGTGCCAGCAGTCCCGGGACAGGGAGCAGCAAGGCCGGGGAGCTGTTTTTT,CASSPGTGSSKAGELFF
NA,TRBD1,TRBV6-1,TRBJ2-1,TGTGCCAGCAGTGAACTGAGACAGGGAAACAATGAGCAGTTCTTC,CASSELRQGNNEQFF
NA,NA,TRBV7-9,TRBJ1-1,TGTGCCAGCAGCCGGGGACAAATGAACACTGAAGCTTTCTTT,CASSRGQMNTEAFF
few,NA,TRBV18,TRBJ1-5,TGTGCCAGCTCACCAGGAGGGGTTAGCAATCAGCCCCAGCATTTT,CASSPGGVSNQPQHF
NA,TRBD2,TRBV30,TRBJ2-2,TGTGCCTGGAGTTTAATGACTAGCGGGATTGACACCGGGGAGCTGTTTTTT,CAWSLMTSGIDTGELFF
NA,NA,TRBV7-9,TRBJ1-3,TGTGCCAGCAGTCATCCCCGGGACAAAACTGGAAACACCATATATTTT,CASSHPRDKTGNTIYF
NA,TRBD1,TRBV7-2,TRBJ1-1,TGTGCCAGCAGCTCCCTGGACAGGGTTGAAGCTTTCTTT,CASSSLDRVEAFF
many,NA,TRBV11-2,TRBJ1-1,TGTGCCAGCAGCCGACTTACAGGCTCGAACACTGAAGCTTTCTTT,CASSRLTGSNTEAFF
NA,TRBD1,TRBV5-1,TRBJ1-1,TGCGCCAGCAGCTTGGGACAGGGGCGGTACACTGAAGCTTTCTTT,CASSLGQGRYTEAFF
NA,NA,TRBV12-3/TRBV12-4,TRBJ2-7,TGTGCCAGCAGTCCCCCGCGGGGCTACGAGCAGTACTTC,CASSPPRGYEQYF
NA,TRBD1,TRBV10-3,TRBJ1-6,TGTGCCATCAGCCAGGCCCAGGGGGCTTCTCGTAGAGGCTCACCCCTCCACTTT,CAISQAQGASRRGSPLHF
NA,NA,TRBV7-6,TRBJ2-3,TGTGCCAGCAGCTTAGTCTCCAGTACAGATACGCAGTATTTT,CASSLVSSTDTQYF
NA,NA,TRBV6-6,TRBJ1-2,TGTGCCAGCAAACAATTTTCTAACTATGGCTACACCTTC,CASKQFSNYGYTF
once,TRBD1,TRBV27,TRBJ1-3,TGTGCCAGCAGCGCCGGGACAGGGTTCTCTGGAAACACCATATATTTT,CASSAGTGFSGNTIYF
NA,TRBD2,TRBV6-2/TRBV6-3,TRBJ2-7,TGTGCCAGCAGTTACTCGGGTCTAGCGGGATACGAGCAGTACTTC,CASSYSGLAGYEQYF
NA,NA,TRBV30,TRBJ1-6,TGTGCCTGGAGTGTTCCCACAGGAGCATCACCCCTCCACTTT,CAWSVPTGASPLHF
NA,TRBD1,TRBV28,TRBJ2-2,TGTGCCACCGACGGGGGACAGGGGGCCACCGGGGAGCTGTTTTTT,CATDGGQGATGELFF
NA,NA,TRBV2,TRBJ1-4,TGTGCCAGCAGTGAGGCTCGAGGGCAAGGGGAAAAACTGTTTTTT,CASSEARGQGEKLFF
NA,NA,TRBV7-9,TRBJ1-1,TGTGCCAGCAGCCCGGGCAGGGCTGAAGCTTTCTTT,CASSPGRAEAFF
NA,TRBD1,TRBV7-2,TRBJ1-4,TGTGCCAGCAGCGTAGGGACAGCGCTTGGGAAACTGTTTTTT,CASSVGTALGKLFF
NA,NA,TRBV5-1,TRBJ1-1,TGCGCCAGCAGCCCGGTGGGCAGTAGAACAACTGAAGCTTTCTTT,CASSPVGSRTTEAFF
NA,NA,TRBV7-9,TRBJ2-2,TGTGCCAGCAGCGTCATACAACGAATCCGGGGTTCCACCGGGGAGCTGTTTTTT,CASSVIQRIRGSTGELFF
NA,TRBD1,TRBV4-1,TRBJ1-6,TGCGCCAGCAGCAGCACAGGGGACTCACCGTCACCCCTCCACTTT,CASSSTGDSPSPLHF
NA,NA,TRBV5-5,TRBJ1-3,TGTGCCAGCAGCTTAAGTCAAGGGGACACCATATATTTT,CASSLSQGDTIYF
NA,NA,TRBV10-3,TRBJ1-1,TGTGCCATCAGTGACGTTGGGAGGGGGAAGGACACTGAAGCTTTCTTT,CAISDVGRGKDTEAFF
few,TRBD2,TRBV7-2,TRBJ2-5,TGTGCCAGCAGCTACCAGCGGGGCGGGCAAGAGACCCAGTACTTC,CASSYQRGGQETQYF
NA,TRBD1,TRBV15,TRBJ1-2,TGTGCCACCAGCAGAGGAAGCCCAGGGACAGATAGAGGCTACACCTTC,CATSRGSPGTDRGYTF
NA,NA,TRBV12-5,TRBJ2-3,TGTGCTAGTGGTAGCCTATACACAGATACGCAGTATTTT,CASGSLYTDTQYF
NA,TRBD2,TRBV15,TRBJ2-3,TGTGCCACCAGCAGAGATTCCAGCGGGAGAGGGGCAGATACGCAGTATTTT,CATSRDSSGRGADTQYF
NA,TRBD1,TRBV7-8,TRBJ1-3,TGTGCCAGCAGCCGACAGGGCAGAAACACCATATATTTT,CASSRQGRNTIYF
NA,NA,TRBV5-4,TRBJ2-6,TGTGCCAGCAGCTTGGAGGCGGGCTCTGGGGCCAACGTCCTGACTTTC,CASSLEAGSGANVLTF
NA,NA,TRBV7-9,TRBJ2-2,TGTGCCAGCAGCTCCGGACTATCCGGGGGGGAGCTGTTTTTT,CASSSGLSGGELFF